The TCR beta chain described here comes from a study of blood T cell repertoires in COVID-19. Study-wide background: From the United States, Italy and Spain came samples of acute and convalescent COVID-19.

Trimming took 0 bases from V and 0 from J, leaving 3 bases between them. The germline CDR1 and CDR2 sequences are LGHNA and YNFKEQ. This CDR3 spans 15 amino acids. Profiling relied on immunoSEQ multiplex PCR, and the TCRdb table lists in-frame clones only, not all of them. The table shows approximately 170,000 clones, with about 90% occurring only once. The source is a woman in her 70s with acute or convalescent COVID-19. The source material was peripheral blood. The rearrangement uses TRBV4-2 and TRBJ1-6; D is undetermined. The CDR3 protein is CASSQESSYNSPLHF. The DNA for the CDR3 is TGTGCCAGCAGCCAAGAGAGCTCCTATAATTCACCCCTCCACTTT.